This TCR beta chain was found in a study of OX40 agonist ivuxolimab in advanced cancers. As for the study in general: The patients got ivuxolimab, which is an agonistic anti-OX40 (CD134) antibody. Enrollees could have had prior anti-PD-1, anti-PD-L1 or anti-CTLA-4 therapy, which 35% to 40% had received.

Here immunoSEQ multiplex PCR was the method, and the copy in TCRdb shows in-frame clones only, minus some. The repertoire consists of approximately 40,000 clones, with roughly four fifths occurring once and the leading ten covering less than 25%. The germline gives CDR1 MRHNA, CDR2 SNTAGT. V shed 3 bases, J shed 6 bases, and the junction held 5 bases outside the gene matches. The CDR3 has 14 residues. In this sample, this clone turned up many times. Autoimmune disease history or systemic immunosuppression meant exclusion. The sequence was obtained from an adult with an advanced solid tumor such as melanoma, head and neck, liver or kidney cancer. This chain uses TRBV6-4 with TRBJ1-2; 9 bases match TRBD1. Sequenced here: CD4+ or CD8+ T cells sorted from blood, sampled in a trial of the OX40 agonist ivuxolimab. CDR3 residues: CASSERTGAHGYTF. Here the CDR3 DNA reads TGTGCCAGCAGTGAGCGGACAGGGGCCCATGGCTACACCTTC.